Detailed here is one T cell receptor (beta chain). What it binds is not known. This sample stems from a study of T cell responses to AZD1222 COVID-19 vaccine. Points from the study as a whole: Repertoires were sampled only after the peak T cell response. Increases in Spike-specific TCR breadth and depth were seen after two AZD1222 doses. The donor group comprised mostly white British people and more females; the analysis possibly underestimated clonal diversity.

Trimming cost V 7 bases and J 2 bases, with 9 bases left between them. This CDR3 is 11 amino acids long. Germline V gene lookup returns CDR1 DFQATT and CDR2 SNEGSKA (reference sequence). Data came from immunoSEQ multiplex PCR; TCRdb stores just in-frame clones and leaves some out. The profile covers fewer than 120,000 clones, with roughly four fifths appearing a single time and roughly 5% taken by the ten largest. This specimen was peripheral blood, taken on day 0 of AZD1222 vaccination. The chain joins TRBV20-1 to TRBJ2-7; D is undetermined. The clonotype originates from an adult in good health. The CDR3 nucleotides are TGCAGTGGCTACTTGCCCTACGAGCAGTACTTC. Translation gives CSGYLPYEQYF.